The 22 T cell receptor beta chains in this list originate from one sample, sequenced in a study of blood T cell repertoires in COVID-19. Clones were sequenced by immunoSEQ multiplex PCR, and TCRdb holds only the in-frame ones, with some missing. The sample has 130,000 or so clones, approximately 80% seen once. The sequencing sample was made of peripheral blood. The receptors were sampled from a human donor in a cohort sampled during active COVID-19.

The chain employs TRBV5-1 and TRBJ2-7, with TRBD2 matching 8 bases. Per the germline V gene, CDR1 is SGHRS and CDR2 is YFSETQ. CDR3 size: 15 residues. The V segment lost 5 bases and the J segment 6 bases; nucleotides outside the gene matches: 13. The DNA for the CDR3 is TGCGCCAGCAGGGGTAGCGGGGAACCTTTTGGCGAGCAGTACTTC. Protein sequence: CASRGSGEPFGEQYF.

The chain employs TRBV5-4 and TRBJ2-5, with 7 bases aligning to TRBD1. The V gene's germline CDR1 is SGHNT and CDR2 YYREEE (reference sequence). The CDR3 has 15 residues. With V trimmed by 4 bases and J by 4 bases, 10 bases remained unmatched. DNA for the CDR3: TGTGCCAGCAGCACTGGACCGGGACAGAGAGAGACCCAGTACTTC. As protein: CASSTGPGQRETQYF. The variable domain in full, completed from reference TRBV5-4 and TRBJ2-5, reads ETGVTQSPTHLIKTRGQQVTLRCSSQSGHNTVSWYQQALGQGPQFIFQYYREEENGRGNFPPRFSGLQFPNYSSELNVNALELDDSALYLCASSTGPGQRETQYFGPGTRLLVL.

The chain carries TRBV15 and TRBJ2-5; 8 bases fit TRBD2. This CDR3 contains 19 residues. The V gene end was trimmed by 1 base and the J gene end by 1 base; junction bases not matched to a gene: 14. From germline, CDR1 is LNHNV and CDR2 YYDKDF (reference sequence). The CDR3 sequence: CATSRVNRGGQTFQETQYF. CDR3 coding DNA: TGTGCCACCAGCAGAGTGAACCGGGGGGGCCAGACCTTCCAAGAGACCCAGTACTTC.

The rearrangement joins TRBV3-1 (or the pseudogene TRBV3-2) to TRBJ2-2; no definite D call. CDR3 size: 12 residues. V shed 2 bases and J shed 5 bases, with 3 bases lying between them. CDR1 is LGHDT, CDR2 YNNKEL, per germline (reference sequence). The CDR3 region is CASSQRTGELFF. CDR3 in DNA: TGTGCCAGCAGCCAACGGACCGGGGAGCTGTTTTTT.

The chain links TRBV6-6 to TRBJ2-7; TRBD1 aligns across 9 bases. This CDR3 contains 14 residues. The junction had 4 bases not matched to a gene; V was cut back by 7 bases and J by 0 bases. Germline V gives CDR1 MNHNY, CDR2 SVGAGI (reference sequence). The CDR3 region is CASTGTGISYEQYF. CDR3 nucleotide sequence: TGTGCCAGCACCGGGACAGGGATCTCCTACGAGCAGTACTTC.

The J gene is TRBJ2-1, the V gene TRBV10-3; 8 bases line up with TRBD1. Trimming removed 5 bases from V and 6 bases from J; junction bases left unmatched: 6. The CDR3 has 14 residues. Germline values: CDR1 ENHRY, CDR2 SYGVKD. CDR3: CAISPGDRGNEQFF. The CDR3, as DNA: TGTGCCATCAGTCCTGGAGACAGGGGCAATGAGCAGTTCTTC.

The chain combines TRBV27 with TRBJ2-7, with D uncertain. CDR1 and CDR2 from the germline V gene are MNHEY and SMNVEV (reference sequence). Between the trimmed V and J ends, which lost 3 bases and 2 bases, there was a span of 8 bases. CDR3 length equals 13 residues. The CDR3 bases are TGTGCCAGCAGTTTTTCGGTTACCTACGAGCAGTACTTC. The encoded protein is CASSFSVTYEQYF.

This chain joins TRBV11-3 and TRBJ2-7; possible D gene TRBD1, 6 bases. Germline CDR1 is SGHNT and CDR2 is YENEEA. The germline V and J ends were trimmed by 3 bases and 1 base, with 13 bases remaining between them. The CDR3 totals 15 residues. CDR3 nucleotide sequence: TGTGCCAGCAGCTTCGGCCGGGACAATTCCTACGAGCAGTACTTC. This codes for CASSFGRDNSYEQYF. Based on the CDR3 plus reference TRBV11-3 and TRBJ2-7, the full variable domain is EAGVVQSPRYKIIEKKQPVAFWCNPISGHNTLYWYLQNLGQGPELLIRYENEEAVDDSQLPKDRFSAERLKGVDSTLKIQPAELGDSAVYLCASSFGRDNSYEQYFGPGTRLTVT.

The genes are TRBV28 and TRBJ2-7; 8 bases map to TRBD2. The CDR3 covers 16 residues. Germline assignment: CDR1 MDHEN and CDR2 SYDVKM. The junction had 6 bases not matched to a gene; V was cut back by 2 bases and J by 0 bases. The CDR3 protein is CASSLVSGGSSYEQYF. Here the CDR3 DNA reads TGTGCCAGCAGTTTAGTAAGCGGGGGTAGCTCCTACGAGCAGTACTTC.

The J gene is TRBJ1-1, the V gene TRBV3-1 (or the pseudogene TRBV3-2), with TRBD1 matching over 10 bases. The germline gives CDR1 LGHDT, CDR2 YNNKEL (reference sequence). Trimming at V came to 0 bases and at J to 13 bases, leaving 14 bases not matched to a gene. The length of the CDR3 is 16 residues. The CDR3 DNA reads TGTGCCAGCAGCCAAGAAGGGACAGGGGCTGTCTTAGATGTTTTCTTT. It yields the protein CASSQEGTGAVLDVFF.

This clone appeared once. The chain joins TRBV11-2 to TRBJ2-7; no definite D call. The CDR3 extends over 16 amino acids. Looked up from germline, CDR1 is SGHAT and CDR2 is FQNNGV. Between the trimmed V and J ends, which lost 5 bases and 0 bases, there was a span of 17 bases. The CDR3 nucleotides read TGTGCCAGCAGCCGCAGAAATATTCCAAGCTCCTACGAGCAGTACTTC. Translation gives CASSRRNIPSSYEQYF.

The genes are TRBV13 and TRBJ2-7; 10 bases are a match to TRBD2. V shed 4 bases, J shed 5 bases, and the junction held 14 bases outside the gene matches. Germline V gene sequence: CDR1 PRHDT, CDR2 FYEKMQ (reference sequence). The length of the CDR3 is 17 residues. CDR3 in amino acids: CASSSRPWTSGSDEQYF. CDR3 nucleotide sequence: TGTGCCAGCAGCTCGCGACCGTGGACTAGCGGTTCGGACGAGCAGTACTTC. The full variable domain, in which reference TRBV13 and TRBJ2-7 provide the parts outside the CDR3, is AAGVIQSPRHLIKEKRETATLKCYPIPRHDTVYWYQQGPGQDPQFLISFYEKMQSDKGSIPDRFSAQQFSDYHSELNMSSLELGDSALYFCASSSRPWTSGSDEQYFGPGTRLTVT.

This CDR3 reads CASSLAGGASGNTIYF. DNA of the CDR3: TGTGCCAGCAGCCTTGCGGGAGGGGCCTCTGGAAACACCATATATTTT. V is TRBV3-1 (or the pseudogene TRBV3-2) and J is TRBJ1-3, with a possible D match to TRBD1 (5 bases). CDR3 length: 16 amino acids. V lost 4 bases to trimming and J lost 0 bases, with 13 bases between them. The germline gives CDR1 LGHDT, CDR2 YNNKEL (reference sequence).

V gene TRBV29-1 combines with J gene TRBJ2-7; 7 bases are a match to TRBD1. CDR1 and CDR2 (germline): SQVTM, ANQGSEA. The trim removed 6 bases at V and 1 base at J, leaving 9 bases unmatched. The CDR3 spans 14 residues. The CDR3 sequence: CSVDIPGQSYEQYF. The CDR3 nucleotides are TGCAGCGTGGATATTCCGGGACAGTCCTACGAGCAGTACTTC.

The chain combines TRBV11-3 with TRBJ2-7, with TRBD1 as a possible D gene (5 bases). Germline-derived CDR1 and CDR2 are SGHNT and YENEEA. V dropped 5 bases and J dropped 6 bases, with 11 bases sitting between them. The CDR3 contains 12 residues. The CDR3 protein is CASSRRGGEQYF. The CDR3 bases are TGTGCCAGCAGCAGAAGGGGTGGCGAGCAGTACTTC.

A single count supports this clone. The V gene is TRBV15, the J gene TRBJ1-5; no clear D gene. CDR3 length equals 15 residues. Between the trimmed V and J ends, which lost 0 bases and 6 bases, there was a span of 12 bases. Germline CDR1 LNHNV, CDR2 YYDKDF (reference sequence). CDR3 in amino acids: CATSRDREASQPQHF. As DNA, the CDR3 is TGTGCCACCAGCAGAGATCGAGAAGCGAGTCAGCCCCAGCATTTT.

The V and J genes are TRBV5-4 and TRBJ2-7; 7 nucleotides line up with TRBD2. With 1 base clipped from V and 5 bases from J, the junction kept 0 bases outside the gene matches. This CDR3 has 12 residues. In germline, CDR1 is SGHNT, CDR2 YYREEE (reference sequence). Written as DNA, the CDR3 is TGTGCCAGCAGCTTGACTAGCGACGAGCAGTACTTC. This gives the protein CASSLTSDEQYF.

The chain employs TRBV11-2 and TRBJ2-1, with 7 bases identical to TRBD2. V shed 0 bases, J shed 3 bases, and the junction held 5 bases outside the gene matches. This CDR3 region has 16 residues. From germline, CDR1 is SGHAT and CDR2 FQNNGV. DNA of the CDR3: TGTGCCAGCAGCTTAGAGGCGGGAGTCGTCTACAATGAGCAGTTCTTC. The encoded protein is CASSLEAGVVYNEQFF.

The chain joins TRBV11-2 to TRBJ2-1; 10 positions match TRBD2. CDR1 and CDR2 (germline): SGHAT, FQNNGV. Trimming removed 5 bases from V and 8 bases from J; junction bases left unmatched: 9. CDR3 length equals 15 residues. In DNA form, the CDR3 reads TGTGCCAGCAGCACGGGACTAGCGCTTGCCGATGAGCAGTTCTTC. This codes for CASSTGLALADEQFF.

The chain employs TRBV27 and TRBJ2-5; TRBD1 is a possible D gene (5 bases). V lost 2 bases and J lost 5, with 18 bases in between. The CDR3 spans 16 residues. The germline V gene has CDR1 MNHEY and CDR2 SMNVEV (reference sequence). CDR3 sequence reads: CASSLTTPVGVETQYF. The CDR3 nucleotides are TGTGCCAGCAGTTTAACCACCCCTGTAGGGGTCGAGACCCAGTACTTC.

The DNA for the CDR3 is TGCAGCGTTACAGGGAGCTCCTACGAGCAGTACTTC. It yields the protein CSVTGSSYEQYF. The J gene is TRBJ2-7, the V gene TRBV29-1, with TRBD1 as a possible D gene (6 bases). The germline gives CDR1 SQVTM, CDR2 ANQGSEA. V was clipped by 5 bases and J by 0 bases, with 8 bases between them. The CDR3 totals 12 residues.

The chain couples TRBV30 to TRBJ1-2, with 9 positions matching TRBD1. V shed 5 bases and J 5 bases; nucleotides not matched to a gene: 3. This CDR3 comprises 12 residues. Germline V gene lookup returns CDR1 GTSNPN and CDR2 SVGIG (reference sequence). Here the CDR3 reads CAWGDREYGYTF. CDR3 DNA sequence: TGTGCCTGGGGGGACAGGGAGTATGGCTACACCTTC.